Detailed here is one TCR beta chain. V shed 6 bases, J shed 1 base, and the junction held 5 bases outside the gene matches. Germline CDR1 is SGHAT and CDR2 is FQNNGV. This CDR3 comprises 15 residues. This specimen belongs to a study of cytomegalovirus exposure and HLA in healthy donors. Amplification used 60 Vbeta primers and 13 Jbeta primers. Sequenced by immunoSEQ multiplex PCR; TCRdb stores in-frame clones only, minus some. Of under 200,000 clones in the sample, 68% were seen once. The V and J genes are TRBV11-2 and TRBJ2-3; 9 bases are shared with TRBD2. What was sequenced was PBMCs. This receptor was identified in a woman between 18 and 29 years old in good health and CMV-seropositive. The CDR3 region has the DNA TGTGCCAGCAGGTTACAGCGGGGGGGCACAGATACGCAGTATTTT. Translated: CASRLQRGGTDTQYF.